The 3 T cell receptor beta chains presented below share a single source sample, sequenced in a study of metastatic and nonmetastatic thyroid tumors. TCRdb reprocessed the PCR reads via MiXCR. The sample lists approximately 86,000 clones; approximately 12% were seen once. No treatment of any kind had been given to any patient before thyroid surgery. What was sequenced was tumor tissue. The receptor set was obtained from a female donor with papillary thyroid cancer or a benign thyroid nodule (not recorded which). Some clones in this sample may be carry-over from other donors' samples.

Comment on this clone: A read error may be the cause here, since a much bigger clone is one base away. The chain links TRBV28 to TRBJ1-1; no definite D call. CDR1 and CDR2 (germline): MDHEN, SYDVKM. This CDR3 has 14 amino acids. In DNA form, the CDR3 reads TGTGCCAGCGGTTTCTTTTCAGGAGGCACTGAAGCTTTCTTT. Translating gives CASGFFSGGTEAFF.

This clone showed up many times. This chain uses TRBV20-1 with TRBJ2-3; possibly TRBD2 for D (6 bases). Germline V CDR1 and CDR2: DFQATT, SNEGSKA (reference sequence). Trimming took off 4 bases at V and 3 bases at J, with 20 bases between the two ends. This CDR3 comprises 16 residues. CDR3 nucleotides: TGCAGTGCTACAACCTCACCTAGCGCTAGGACAGATACGCAGTATTTT. It yields the protein CSATTSPSARTDTQYF.

This clone was seen many times. The chain couples TRBV5-1 to TRBJ1-1; tentatively, D is TRBD1 (5 bases). Germline CDR1 and CDR2: SGHRS and YFSETQ. CDR3 length: 15 amino acids. With 3 bases removed from V and 0 bases from J, the gap between germline ends came to 12 bases. The CDR3 sequence: CASSSQGGLNTEAFF. DNA for the CDR3: TGCGCCAGCAGCTCCCAGGGCGGACTGAACACTGAAGCTTTCTTT.